Listed here are 9 T cell receptor beta chains from one sample, sequenced in a study of somatic mutations in cytotoxic T cells in rheumatoid arthritis. The method was immunoSEQ multiplex PCR; TCRdb's version includes in-frame clones alone and lacks a portion of them. The table has around 20,000 clones, around 83% seen once. The sequenced sample consisted of CD8+ T cells sorted from blood. These receptors were collected from a man aged 18 to 30 with rheumatoid arthritis.

The rearrangement uses TRBV7-9 and TRBJ1-2; D gene unclear. Deletions cut 5 bases from V and 7 bases from J, with 17 bases between. CDR3 length equals 14 residues. Germline CDR1 reads SEHNR; CDR2 reads FQNEAQ (reference sequence). CDR3 in amino acids: CASSARSYIGGYTF. DNA for the CDR3: TGTGCCAGCAGCGCCCGTTCTTACATCGGTGGCTACACCTTC.

This clone was observed a single time. The V call is TRBV30, the J call TRBJ2-7; the match to TRBD1 covers 9 bases. Germline V gene sequence: CDR1 GTSNPN, CDR2 SVGIG (reference sequence). The V gene end was trimmed by 1 base and the J gene end by 3 bases; junction bases not matched to a gene: 7. The CDR3 runs to 15 residues. The CDR3 region is CAWSGGTGLFYEQYF. For the CDR3, the DNA is TGTGCCTGGAGTGGAGGGACAGGGTTATTCTACGAGCAGTACTTC.

This clone is labeled as medium-sized (0.01 to 0.1%). This chain uses TRBV4-3 with TRBJ2-6; 10 bases are a match to TRBD2. Germline lookup yields CDR1 LGHNA and CDR2 YSLEER. The CDR3 consists of 17 residues. The V segment lost 2 bases and the J segment 0 bases; nucleotides outside the gene matches: 1. The CDR3 is CASSQIAGGSGANVLTF. CDR3 bases: TGCGCCAGCAGCCAAATAGCGGGGGGCTCTGGGGCCAACGTCCTGACTTTC.

The rearrangement links TRBV9 to TRBJ1-2; no reliable D call. Per germline, CDR1 SGDLS and CDR2 YYNGEE. V was trimmed by 3 bases and J by 8 bases, leaving 14 bases between them. The CDR3 runs 13 residues. The CDR3 protein is CASSDSGSWGYTF. CDR3 DNA sequence: TGTGCCAGCAGCGATAGTGGCTCGTGGGGCTACACCTTC.

This clone was seen once. The chain couples TRBV9 to TRBJ2-5, with D perhaps matching TRBD1 or TRBD2 (6 bases each). Germline values: CDR1 SGDLS, CDR2 YYNGEE. CDR3 length: 17 amino acids. Trimming removed 3 bases from V and 5 bases from J, with 23 bases in between. The CDR3 reads CASSGASGAWGGETQYF. In DNA, the CDR3 is TGTGCCAGCAGCGGAGCTTCGGGGGCCTGGGGTGGGGAGACCCAGTACTTC.

V and J are TRBV9 and TRBJ1-1, with TRBD1 identical over 10 bases. Losses at the gene ends were 4 bases for V and 2 bases for J; bases not matched to a gene: 5. Germline CDR1 SGDLS, CDR2 YYNGEE. The CDR3 has 15 amino acids. The CDR3 DNA reads as TGTGCCAGCAGCTTCCGGGACAGGGGTAACACTGAAGCTTTCTTT. This codes for CASSFRDRGNTEAFF.

The CDR3 nucleotides read TGTGCCAGCCGAGGAAGACACGACGTGGAGACCCAGTACTTC. Protein product: CASRGRHDVETQYF. The rearrangement joins TRBV28 to TRBJ2-5; the D is unclear. The germline V and J ends were trimmed by 8 bases and 5 bases, with 18 bases remaining between them. There are 14 residues in the CDR3. CDR1 MDHEN and CDR2 SYDVKM come from the germline V gene.

A single count supports this clone. The chain couples TRBV4-2 to TRBJ2-3; D is possibly TRBD1 (6 bases). This CDR3 comprises 17 residues. Trimming cost V 0 bases and J 3 bases, with 16 bases left between them. Germline V gives CDR1 LGHNA, CDR2 YNFKEQ. CDR3 amino acids: CASSQENRDPGTDTQYF. The CDR3 DNA sequence: TGTGCCAGCAGCCAAGAAAACAGGGATCCAGGGACAGATACGCAGTATTTT.

The chain recombines TRBV19 with TRBJ2-7, with D unresolved. Deletions cut 5 bases from V and 4 bases from J, with 15 bases between. The CDR3 has 14 residues. Germline-derived CDR1 and CDR2 are LNHDA and SQIVND (reference sequence). CDR3 DNA sequence: TGTGCCAGTAGTCATACCTCAGGCCGATACGAGCAGTACTTC. Translated: CASSHTSGRYEQYF.